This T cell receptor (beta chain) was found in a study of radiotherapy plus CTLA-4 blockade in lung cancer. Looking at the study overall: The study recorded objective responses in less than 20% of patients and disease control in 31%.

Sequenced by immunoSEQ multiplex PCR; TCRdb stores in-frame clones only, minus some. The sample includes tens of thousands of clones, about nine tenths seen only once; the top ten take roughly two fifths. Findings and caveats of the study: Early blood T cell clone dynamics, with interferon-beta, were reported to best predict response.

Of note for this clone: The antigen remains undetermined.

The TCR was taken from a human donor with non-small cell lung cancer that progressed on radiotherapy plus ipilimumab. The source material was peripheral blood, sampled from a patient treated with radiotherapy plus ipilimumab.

The CDR3 DNA reads TGTGCCAGTCGACGGGACAGGGGGCCAGGGGAGACCCAGTACTTC. This translates into CASRRDRGPGETQYF. V gene TRBV30 combines with J gene TRBJ2-5, with 12 bases that match TRBD1. CDR1 GTSNPN and CDR2 SVGIG come from the germline V gene (reference sequence). The CDR3 is 15 amino acids. With 8 bases clipped from V and 5 bases from J, the junction kept 12 bases outside the gene matches.